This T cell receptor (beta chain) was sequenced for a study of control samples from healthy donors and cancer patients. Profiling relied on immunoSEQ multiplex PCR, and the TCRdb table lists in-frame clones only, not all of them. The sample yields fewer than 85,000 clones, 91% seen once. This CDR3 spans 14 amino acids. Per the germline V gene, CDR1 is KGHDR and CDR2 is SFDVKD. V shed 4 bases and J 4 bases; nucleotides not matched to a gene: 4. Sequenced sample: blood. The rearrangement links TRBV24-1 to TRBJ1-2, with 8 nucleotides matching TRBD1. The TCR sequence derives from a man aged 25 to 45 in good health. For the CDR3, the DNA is TGTGCCACCAGTGAACCGACAGGGGCCTATGGCTACACCTTC. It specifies CATSEPTGAYGYTF.